A selection of T cell receptor beta chains follows, all from one sample in a study of tumor and adjacent non-tumor tissue in lung cancer. TCRdb used MiXCR to reprocess the multiplex PCR reads, holding one entry per CDR3 protein. The top ten clones hold 30% of a sample with over 80,000 distinct CDR3 sequences, roughly 80% of them seen once. The specimen was distant non-tumor lung tissue. All receptors come from a man aged 55 to 70 with small cell lung cancer. Both conserved end residues are part of each CDR3. D genes are given only for firm matches. Only some rows state a clone size, as once, few, many or a class for expanded clones.

>TRBD2|15|-|TRBJ2-5|TRBV5-1
TGCGCCAGCAGTATAGCGAGAGCGGGACAAGAGACCCAGTACTTC
CASSIARAGQETQYF
>TRBD1|15|once|TRBJ2-7|TRBV10-3
TGTGTCATCAGTGAGGACTGGACAGGGGAATACGAGCAGTACTTC
CVISEDWTGEYEQYF
>TRBD1|13|-|TRBJ2-1|TRBV29-1
TGCATCGTTGCAGGGACAGGGAACAATGAGCAGTTCTTC
CIVAGTGNNEQFF
>-|13|few|TRBJ1-1|TRBV6-2/TRBV6-3
TGTGCCAGCAGACTGGACAGCTTCACTGGAGCTTACTTT
CASRLDSFTGAYF
>-|15|-|TRBJ1-1|TRBV4-1
TGCGCCAGCAACCAAGGACCGGACGGGGACACTGAAACTTTCTTT
CASNQGPDGDTETFF
>-|16|few|TRBJ1-1|TRBV5-6
TGTGCCAGCAGCTTGGCTTTCGGGACGGCGAACACTGAAGCTTTCTTT
CASSLAFGTANTEAFF
>TRBD1|13|-|TRBJ2-3|TRBV20-1
TGCACCAGGGGGAACAGGGGAACAGATACGCAGTATTTT
CTRGNRGTDTQYF
>-|14|-|TRBJ1-2|TRBV6-5
TGTGACAGCAGTTACTCGGGGGGCCACTATGGCTACGCCTTC
CDSSYSGGHYGYAF
>-|18|many|TRBJ1-3|TRBV6-6
TGTGCCAGCAGTTTGAGGGTGTTGGGGGGCCACTCTGGAAACACCATATATTTT
CASSLRVLGGHSGNTIYF
>-|13|-|TRBJ1-2|TRBV6-5
TGTGCCAGGAGTTACTCAAGGGACGGTGGCTACACCTTC
CARSYSRDGGYTF
>TRBD2|15|few|TRBJ2-1|TRBV20-1
TGCAGTGCTAGAGAACTAGCGGGACCGGGCAATGAGCAGTTCTTC
CSARELAGPGNEQFF
>TRBD1|15|-|TRBJ2-1|TRBV12-3/TRBV12-4
TGTGCTAGCGTCCCTAGGACAGGGTATCTAAATGAGCAGTTCTTC
CASVPRTGYLNEQFF
>-|15|-|TRBJ1-1|TRBV4-1
TGCGCCAGCAGCCGAGTTCCAGGACGTGGCACTAAAGCTTTCTTT
CASSRVPGRGTKAFF
>TRBD1|16|-|TRBJ1-5|TRBV24-1
TGTGCCACCAGTGTCCCGGACAGGAAAAGCAATCAGTCCCAGCATTTT
CATSVPDRKSNQSQHF
>TRBD1|16|-|TRBJ1-1|TRBV5-6
TGTACCAGCAGCTCGGCCCCCGGGACAGCGAACACTGAAGCTTTCTTT
CTSSSAPGTANTEAFF
>-|14|-|TRBJ2-1|TRBV12-3/TRBV12-4
TGTGCCAGCAGCTCCTACGGGATTGATAATGAGCAGCTCTTC
CASSSYGIDNEQLF
>TRBD1|15|once|TRBJ2-6|TRBV6-5
TGTGCCAGCAGACCTACAGGGGCTGAGGTCAACATCCTGACTTTC
CASRPTGAEVNILTF
>-|17|once|TRBJ2-2|TRBV6-1
TGTGCCAGCACCACAGGATCGTCGGGAACTGGTGCAGGGGAGCTGTTTTTT
CASTTGSSGTGAGELFF
>TRBD1|15|once|TRBJ2-5|TRBV11-2
TGTGCCAAAAGGGACGCACGAGGGGGCGGAGAGACCCAGTACTTC
CAKRDARGGGETQYF
>-|17|-|TRBJ2-2|TRBV10-3
TGTGCCATCAGGCAGGGACACCGATCTATGAACACCGGGGAGCTGTTTTTT
CAIRQGHRSMNTGELFF
>-|18|-|TRBJ2-3|TRBV6-1
TGTGCCAGTAGCTCCCTAGAGGCGGGACTCTTGGGCTCGGAGCAACAGTATTTT
CASSSLEAGLLGSEQQYF
>-|12|-|TRBJ2-1|TRBV20-1
TGCAGTGCTAGTCAAATTTCGGAGGAGCAGTTCTTC
CSASQISEEQFF
>TRBD1|15|many|TRBJ2-7|TRBV5-5
TGTGCCAGCAGCTCACGGACAGGGGAGACCTACGAGCAGTACTTC
CASSSRTGETYEQYF
>TRBD1|15|-|TRBJ2-1|TRBV24-1
TGTGCCACCAGCGATGACAGGGGGCGGGATTTTAAGCAGTTCTTC
CATSDDRGRDFKQFF
>TRBD2|14|-|TRBJ2-5|TRBV10-2
TGCGCCAGCGGTGAGTCTGCTAGCGGCCTGTCCCAATACTTC
CASGESASGLSQYF
>-|16|many|TRBJ2-3|TRBV20-1
TGCAGTGCTAGTCCCTTGAACTGGGGTAGCACAGATACGCAGTATTTT
CSASPLNWGSTDTQYF
>-|16|-|TRBJ2-1|TRBV11-2
TGTGCCAGCAGCCCAGTTGGGACCAGCGTGACGGTTGAGCAGTTCTTC
CASSPVGTSVTVEQFF
>-|14|-|TRBJ2-7|TRBV4-1
TGCGCCAGCAGTCAAGCTCTATCGCAGGTCGAAACGTACTTC
CASSQALSQVETYF
>-|15|-|TRBJ2-1|TRBV11-2
TGTGCCAGTAACACCTCTAAGAGGAGCTACAATGAGCAGTTCTTC
CASNTSKRSYNEQFF
>-|14|-|TRBJ2-1|TRBV11-2
TGTACCAGCCAGAAGCGACAAGGCGACGATGAGCAGTTCTTC
CTSQKRQGDDEQFF
>-|11|-|TRBJ2-3|TRBV29-1
TGCAGCCACTCCCTCGCGCATACGCAGTACTTT
CSHSLAHTQYF
>-|14|-|TRBJ1-2|TRBV5-5
TGTGCCAGCAGCATGGACCAGGGGACCTATGGCTACACCTTC
CASSMDQGTYGYTF
>TRBD2|16|-|TRBJ2-1|TRBV6-2/TRBV6-3
TGTGCCAGCAACCTCCGAGCGGGATGTTCCTACAATGAGCAGTTCTTC
CASNLRAGCSYNEQFF
>-|17|-|TRBJ2-3|TRBV7-9
TGTGCCAGCAGCTTTGAAACCGGGAGCGGCTTAGCAGATACGCAGTATTTT
CASSFETGSGLADTQYF
>-|14|-|TRBJ2-3|TRBV20-1
TGCAGTGCTTCAAGAATTGCCGACACAGATACGCAGTATTTT
CSASRIADTDTQYF
>TRBD2|16|few|TRBJ2-3|TRBV4-2
TGTACCAGCAGCCAAGATAGGACTAGCGGGAGCGATACGCTGTATTTT
CTSSQDRTSGSDTLYF
>TRBD2|15|few|TRBJ2-5|TRBV5-1
TGCGCCAGCAGCCGTTTAACTAGCGTGCAAGAGACCCAGTACTTC
CASSRLTSVQETQYF
>TRBD1|13|-|TRBJ1-1|TRBV11-2
TGTGTCAGCAGCTTAGCGGGACAGCGTGAAGCTCTCTTT
CVSSLAGQREALF
>-|15|once|TRBJ2-4|TRBV11-1
TGTGCCAGTAGCCCCCCCAGCTTGGCCAGAAACATTCAGTACTTC
CASSPPSLARNIQYF
>-|15|once|TRBJ1-4|TRBV6-1
TGTGCCAGCAGTTTCGGTCGACAAGGAAGTGAAAAACTGCTTTTT
CASSFGRQGSEKLLF
>-|15|-|TRBJ2-3|TRBV5-4
TGTGGCAGCAGCTTAGATTTGTCGAGCACAGATACGCAGTATTTT
CGSSLDLSSTDTQYF
>TRBD2|18|-|TRBJ2-2|TRBV7-3
TGTGCCAGCAGCTCAGGGACTAGCGGGAGGTATTACACCGGGGAGCTGTTTTTT
CASSSGTSGRYYTGELFF
>-|12|many|TRBJ1-1|TRBV20-1
TGCAGTGCTTCGGGGTCGAACACTGAAGCTTTCTTT
CSASGSNTEAFF
>-|17|-|TRBJ2-2|TRBV4-1
TGCGCCAGCAGCGCCCGGGCTAGAGGGACGAACACCGGGGAGCTGTTTTTT
CASSARARGTNTGELFF
>-|11|-|TRBJ2-1|TRBV12-3/TRBV12-4
TGTGCCAGCAGCCGGACCCATGTGCAATTCTTC
CASSRTHVQFF
>-|15|once|TRBJ1-1|TRBV4-1
TGCGCCGGCAGCCGAGTTCCAGGACGTGGCACTGAAGCTTTCTTT
CAGSRVPGRGTEAFF
>-|15|-|TRBJ2-1|TRBV11-2
TGTACCAGCAGCTTACTGGGGCGGGATCACGGTGGGCAGCTCTTC
CTSSLLGRDHGGQLF
>TRBD1|15|-|TRBJ2-5|TRBV11-2
TGTGACAGCAGCTTAGCTCGACAGGGGGCATGGCCCCAGTACTTC
CDSSLARQGAWPQYF
>TRBD1|13|few|TRBJ1-2|TRBV2
TGTGCCAGTGCACCGGGACAGATACCCGGCTACACCTTC
CASAPGQIPGYTF
>TRBD2|16|-|TRBJ2-3|TRBV6-1
TGTGCCAGCAGACTGACTAGCGGGAGTATTACGGATACGCAGTATTTT
CASRLTSGSITDTQYF
>-|15|-|TRBJ1-2|TRBV4-2
TGTGCCTGCAGCCAAGATCTCGACAGCAATTATGGCTACACCTTC
CACSQDLDSNYGYTF
>-|16|-|TRBJ2-2|TRBV4-2
TGTGGTAGCAGCCAAGATCTGATGGCCAACACCGGGGAACTGTTTTTT
CGSSQDLMANTGELFF
>-|15|-|TRBJ1-1|TRBV4-1
TGCGCCAGCATCCAAGATCCGGGCCTCTTAAATGAAGCTTCCTTT
CASIQDPGLLNEASF
>-|13|-|TRBJ2-1|TRBV7-9
TGTGCCAGCAGCTTGAGGGAGACCTATGAACAGTTCTTC
CASSLRETYEQFF
>-|14|once|TRBJ2-2|TRBV12-3/TRBV12-4
TGTGCCAGCTGTTTATGGGGATCCTGCGGGGAGCTGTTTTTT
CASCLWGSCGELFF
>-|13|-|TRBJ1-5|TRBV6-5
TGTGCCAGCCGTGGGATCCGGAATCAGCCCCAGCATTTT
CASRGIRNQPQHF
>-|15|-|TRBJ1-2|TRBV12-3/TRBV12-4
TGTGCCAGCAGTCTACCCGGCGGGGCCTTCGATCGCTGCACCTTC
CASSLPGGAFDRCTF